The 25 T cell receptor beta chains presented below share a single source sample, sequenced in a study of a mutant IDH1 vaccine in newly diagnosed glioma. Time point given: week 35, safety follow-up. In every dose of vaccine, 300 ug of mutant IDH1 20-mer peptide was given alongside topical imiquimod. Generated by immunoSEQ multiplex PCR, the TCRdb table keeps only in-frame clones and is missing some. The sample includes around 69,000 clones, around 84% of them seen just once. These receptors' targets are unknown. This specimen consisted of PBMCs, obtained from a glioma patient whose treatment included an IDH1 peptide vaccine. All receptors come from a young man with glioma.

The genes are TRBV2 and TRBJ2-7; no clear D gene. Trimming stripped 5 bases from V and 2 bases from J, with 10 bases between. Germline V lookup: CDR1 SNHLY, CDR2 FYNNEI. This CDR3 has 13 amino acids. The CDR3 nucleotides are TGTGCCAGCAGTATGTCAGCGACCTACGAGCAGTACTTC. It translates to CASSMSATYEQYF.

This chain joins TRBV15 and TRBJ1-2; weak D call: TRBD1 (5 bases). V was clipped by 3 bases and J by 2 bases, with 10 bases between them. Germline CDR1 reads LNHNV; CDR2 reads YYDKDF (reference sequence). The CDR3 sequence is 14 residues long. CDR3 residues: CATSRTGTNYGYTF. In DNA form, the CDR3 reads TGTGCCACCAGCAGGACCGGGACGAACTATGGCTACACCTTC.

V is TRBV10-3 and J is TRBJ1-3, with D unresolved. Between the trimmed V and J ends, which lost 3 bases and 2 bases, there was a span of 8 bases. The CDR3 covers 14 residues. The V gene's germline CDR1 is ENHRY and CDR2 SYGVKD. The CDR3 here is CAISEGNAGNTIYF. The CDR3 nucleotides are TGTGCCATCAGTGAAGGGAATGCTGGAAACACCATATATTTT.

Here the CDR3 reads CASSGVGLRSNYEQYF. The CDR3 region has the DNA TGTGCCAGCAGTGGGGTTGGGCTCCGATCTAACTACGAGCAGTACTTC. The chain combines TRBV2 with TRBJ2-7; D remains ambiguous. Trimming removed 4 bases at V and 3 bases at J, with 19 bases between. Per the germline V gene, CDR1 is SNHLY and CDR2 is FYNNEI. The CDR3 spans 16 residues.

The chain has TRBV6-1 and TRBJ2-2; 7 positions agree with TRBD1. The V gene end was trimmed by 6 bases and the J gene end by 5 bases; junction bases not matched to a gene: 9. Per germline, CDR1 MNHNS and CDR2 SASEGT. This CDR3 region has 15 residues. In DNA, the CDR3 is TGTGCCAGCAGCCCTGGGACAGCGGTAACCGGGGAGCTGTTTTTT. It codes for CASSPGTAVTGELFF.

J is TRBJ1-1 and V is TRBV28; TRBD1 agrees at 9 bases. With V trimmed by 5 bases and J by 5 bases, 9 bases remained unmatched. CDR1 is MDHEN, CDR2 SYDVKM, per germline. This CDR3 contains 15 residues. The CDR3 loop is CASSGWRTGETEAFF. CDR3 DNA sequence: TGTGCCAGCAGTGGGTGGAGGACAGGGGAAACTGAAGCTTTCTTT.

This clone was seen only a few times. The rearrangement joins TRBV19 to TRBJ1-5, with D tentatively TRBD1 (5 bases). CDR1 and CDR2 (germline): LNHDA, SQIVND (reference sequence). There are 13 residues in the CDR3. V was shortened by 10 bases and J by 0 bases, with 10 bases between the two germline ends. DNA of the CDR3: TGTGCCACCGACAGTTATAGCAATCAGCCCCAGCATTTT. Its translation: CATDSYSNQPQHF.

The genes are TRBV2 and TRBJ2-3; 13 bases agree with TRBD2. V lost 3 bases and J lost 9; bases outside the gene matches: 12. This CDR3 contains 17 residues. Germline V gene lookup returns CDR1 SNHLY and CDR2 FYNNEI. CDR3 DNA: TGTGCCAGCAGTGAGAGAACTAGCGGGGGGGCACTTGGAACGCAGTATTTT. Its translation: CASSERTSGGALGTQYF.

The rearrangement links TRBV29-1 to TRBJ2-3; 10 bases match TRBD1. With V trimmed by 6 bases and J by 5 bases, 11 bases remained unmatched. The length of the CDR3 is 15 residues. Germline V gene sequence: CDR1 SQVTM, CDR2 ANQGSEA. The CDR3: CSVTNPGQGLDTQYF. The CDR3 nucleotides are TGCAGCGTGACAAACCCGGGACAGGGGTTAGATACGCAGTATTTT.

The chain recombines TRBV5-1 with TRBJ1-1; a weak D match, TRBD1 (5 bases). Germline assignment: CDR1 SGHRS and CDR2 YFSETQ. V was pared by 0 bases and J by 8 bases, with 11 bases between. The CDR3 has 13 amino acids. This chain's CDR3 is CASSLEQGTEAFF. DNA for the CDR3: TGCGCCAGCAGCTTGGAGCAGGGTACAGAAGCTTTCTTT.

This chain connects TRBV11-2 to TRBJ1-3; 9 bases map to TRBD1. The length of the CDR3 is 15 residues. Trimming took 5 bases from V and 3 from J; bases not matched to a gene: 5. Germline CDR1 SGHAT, CDR2 FQNNGV. CDR3 residues: CASSPTGGGGNTIYF. The CDR3 nucleotides are TGTGCCAGCAGCCCTACAGGGGGCGGTGGAAACACCATATATTTT.

V and J are TRBV5-1 and TRBJ2-7; TRBD1 might be the D (6 bases). The germline CDR1 and CDR2 sequences are SGHRS and YFSETQ. This CDR3 region has 14 residues. V lost 4 bases and J lost 2, with 13 bases in between. The CDR3, as DNA: TGCGCCAGCAGCGGACAGCCCCGACCCTACGAGCAGTACTTC. Protein: CASSGQPRPYEQYF.

CDR3 in amino acids: CASSSGRYQPQHF. The CDR3 DNA follows: TGTGCCAGCAGCTCGGGACGATATCAGCCCCAGCATTTT. J is TRBJ1-5 and V is TRBV7-6; TRBD1 is a possible D gene (5 bases). The length of the CDR3 is 13 residues. CDR1 and CDR2 (germline): SGHVS, FNYEAQ. The germline V and J ends were trimmed by 4 bases and 5 bases, with 9 bases remaining between them.

The rearrangement links TRBV7-2 to TRBJ2-1; 9 nucleotides align to TRBD1. The CDR3 extends over 13 amino acids. Unmatched junction bases numbered 5, after V lost 5 bases and J lost 9 bases. Looked up from germline, CDR1 is SGHTA and CDR2 is FQGNSA. CDR3 amino acids: CASSRTTGGEQFF. The CDR3 nucleotides read TGTGCCAGCAGCCGTACGACAGGGGGTGAGCAGTTCTTC.

The rearrangement uses TRBV19 and TRBJ2-5, with 9 bases identical to TRBD1. V lost 4 bases and J lost 6; bases outside the gene matches: 3. The CDR3 has 13 residues. The germline gives CDR1 LNHDA, CDR2 SQIVND (reference sequence). The CDR3 reads CASSTDRGQTQYF. The CDR3 DNA sequence: TGTGCCAGTAGTACGGACAGGGGTCAGACCCAGTACTTC. The variable domain in full, with the rest retrieved from reference TRBV19 and TRBJ2-5, is DGGITQSPKYLFRKEGQNVTLSCEQNLNHDAMYWYRQDPGQGLRLIYYSQIVNDFQKGDIAEGYSVSREKKESFPLTVTSAQKNPTAFYLCASSTDRGQTQYFGPGTRLLVL.

J is TRBJ2-7 and V is TRBV7-8; 9 bases are shared with TRBD1. From germline, CDR1 is SGHVS and CDR2 FQNEAQ. This CDR3 contains 15 residues. The trim removed 7 bases at V and 1 base at J, leaving 8 bases unmatched. CDR3 amino acids: CASTEPGQGSYEQYF. CDR3 DNA sequence: TGTGCCAGCACCGAACCGGGACAGGGTTCCTACGAGCAGTACTTC.

The V and J genes are TRBV29-1 and TRBJ2-1, with D tentatively TRBD2 (6 bases). The CDR3 is 12 residues long. Germline lookup yields CDR1 SQVTM and CDR2 ANQGSEA. Trimming took 7 bases from V and 6 from J, leaving 13 bases between them. This chain's CDR3 is CSALDYANEQFF. For the CDR3, the DNA is TGCAGCGCCTTGGACTATGCCAATGAGCAGTTCTTC.

The rearrangement uses TRBV4-1 and TRBJ2-3; D possibly corresponds to TRBD2 (7 bases). The CDR3 loop spans 18 amino acids. V lost 1 base to trimming and J lost 6 bases, with 23 bases between them. Germline V gene data show CDR1 as MGHRA and CDR2 as YSYEKL. CDR3 region: CASSQVKPGGRLYDTQYF. CDR3 bases: TGCGCCAGCAGCCAAGTCAAACCCGGGGGGCGCCTGTACGATACGCAGTATTTT.

This clone came up once. The genes are TRBV7-9 and TRBJ2-7; 14 nucleotides align to TRBD2. Per germline, CDR1 SEHNR and CDR2 FQNEAQ (reference sequence). The CDR3 loop spans 15 amino acids. V dropped 5 bases and J dropped 6; count of bases not matched to a gene: 6. CDR3 nucleotides: TGTGCCAGCAGCGGAGGGACTAGCGGGAGATTCGAGCAGTACTTC. Amino acid sequence: CASSGGTSGRFEQYF.

The chain joins TRBV9 to TRBJ2-1, with TRBD2 matching 8 bases. Germline CDR1 reads SGDLS; CDR2 reads YYNGEE. The CDR3 runs 16 residues. Losses at the gene ends were 0 bases for V and 1 base for J; bases not matched to a gene: 3. CDR3 amino acids: CASSVVSGGSYNEQFF. The CDR3 DNA follows: TGTGCCAGCAGCGTAGTTTCGGGAGGGTCCTACAATGAGCAGTTCTTC.

The rearrangement links TRBV30 to TRBJ1-2, with no clear D. V lost 4 bases, J lost 6 bases, and 0 bases lay in between. CDR3 length: 8 residues. CDR1 and CDR2 from the germline V gene are GTSNPN and SVGIG (reference sequence). Written as DNA, the CDR3 is TGTGCCTGGAATGGCTACACCTTC. Encoded protein: CAWNGYTF.

This sequence joins TRBV5-1 and TRBJ1-2; TRBD1 is a possible D gene (6 bases). V was clipped by 0 bases and J by 2 bases, with 14 bases between them. In germline, CDR1 is SGHRS, CDR2 YFSETQ. The CDR3 totals 16 residues. CDR3: CASSLAGDKGNYGYTF. The CDR3 coding sequence is TGCGCCAGCAGCTTGGCCGGGGACAAGGGAAACTATGGCTACACCTTC.

This clone was recorded only once. V and J are TRBV19 and TRBJ2-7; D ambiguous. This CDR3 has 13 amino acids. The germline V gene has CDR1 LNHDA and CDR2 SQIVND (reference sequence). The V and J ends lost 5 bases and 3 bases respectively, with 11 bases between them. The CDR3 nucleotides are TGTGCCAGTAGTTGGGCCGTGGACTACGAGCAGTACTTC. This encodes CASSWAVDYEQYF.

The J gene is TRBJ2-3, the V gene TRBV5-1; no clear D gene. Trimming removed 3 bases at V and 0 bases at J, with 17 bases between. CDR1 is SGHRS, CDR2 YFSETQ, per germline. The CDR3 covers 17 residues. CDR3 DNA: TGCGCCAGCAGCTGGCCGCAGGAACCAGGAAGCACAGATACGCAGTATTTT. Protein product: CASSWPQEPGSTDTQYF.

The chain couples TRBV5-4 to TRBJ1-1; D is perhaps TRBD1 (5 bases). The germline V gene encodes CDR1 SGHNT and CDR2 YYREEE (reference sequence). The length of the CDR3 is 14 residues. The ends were cut back, 0 bases at V and 5 bases at J, with 11 bases in the middle. The CDR3 DNA is TGTGCCAGCAGCTTGGGAAAGGGGAAGACTGAAGCTTTCTTT. Its translation: CASSLGKGKTEAFF.